The 25 T cell receptor beta chains below come from one sample, sequenced in a study of cytomegalovirus exposure and HLA in healthy donors. PCR amplification relied on 60 Vbeta primers (plus 13 Jbeta primers). Assay used: immunoSEQ multiplex PCR; TCRdb lists only in-frame clones, some missing. The sample lists about 91,000 clones; around nine tenths were seen once. What was sequenced was PBMCs. These receptors originate from a man under 40 in good health and CMV-seropositive.

This sequence joins TRBV2 and TRBJ2-7; 12 nucleotides agree with TRBD2. The CDR3 length is 15 residues. CDR1 is SNHLY and CDR2 is FYNNEI in the germline V gene. The V gene end was trimmed by 2 bases and the J gene end by 3 bases; junction bases not matched to a gene: 2. The CDR3 loop reads CASSELAGGFYEQYF. The CDR3 DNA reads as TGTGCCAGCAGTGAACTAGCGGGAGGGTTCTACGAGCAGTACTTC.

The rearrangement links TRBV7-6 to TRBJ2-1; D is perhaps TRBD1 (5 bases). The germline V and J ends were trimmed by 5 bases and 4 bases, with 9 bases remaining between them. The CDR3 spans 13 residues. In germline, CDR1 is SGHVS, CDR2 FNYEAQ. In DNA, the CDR3 is TGTGCCAGCAGCCATGGACAATACAATGAGCAGTTCTTC. Protein product: CASSHGQYNEQFF.

The chain employs TRBV10-3 and TRBJ2-7, with 7 bases aligning to TRBD1. In germline, CDR1 is ENHRY, CDR2 SYGVKD. The junction had 6 bases not matched to a gene; V was cut back by 4 bases and J by 6 bases. The CDR3 runs 13 residues. This CDR3 reads CAISAQGVGEQYF. CDR3 DNA sequence: TGTGCCATCAGTGCCCAGGGGGTAGGCGAGCAGTACTTC.

The chain has TRBV7-9 and TRBJ2-2, with 14 bases lining up with TRBD2. V gave up 5 bases and J gave up 6 bases; unmatched junction bases: 5. From germline, CDR1 is SEHNR and CDR2 FQNEAQ (reference sequence). The CDR3 is 16 amino acids. In DNA, the CDR3 is TGTGCCAGCAGCGCGGGACTAGCGGGAGATTCCGGGGAGCTGTTTTTT. It encodes CASSAGLAGDSGELFF.

This clone was counted a single time. The chain joins TRBV29-1 to TRBJ2-7, with 7 bases lining up with TRBD1. Germline V gives CDR1 SQVTM, CDR2 ANQGSEA. V shed 5 bases and J 3 bases; nucleotides not matched to a gene: 7. This CDR3 has 13 residues. CDR3 nucleotide sequence: TGCAGCGTTCCCGGGACAGCCTACTACGAGCAGTACTTC. This sequence encodes CSVPGTAYYEQYF.

The rearrangement uses TRBV28 and TRBJ1-5, with no clear D. The ends were cut back, 5 bases at V and 6 bases at J, with 20 bases in the middle. Looked up from germline, CDR1 is MDHEN and CDR2 is SYDVKM. The CDR3 contains 16 residues. As DNA, the CDR3 is TGTGCCAGCAGTGGTAGGACTGGTAGGAGGCGTCAGCCCCAGCATTTT. Its translation: CASSGRTGRRRQPQHF.

The chain couples TRBV6-5 to TRBJ2-7; 7 bases agree with TRBD2. This CDR3 has 16 residues. V dropped 0 bases and J dropped 2; count of bases not matched to a gene: 7. Per germline, CDR1 MNHEY and CDR2 SVGAGI. The CDR3 reads CASSYSGGDAAYEQYF. The CDR3 nucleotides read TGTGCCAGCAGTTACTCGGGAGGGGACGCAGCCTACGAGCAGTACTTC.

The chain is built from TRBV29-1 and TRBJ2-1; D uncertain. This CDR3 spans 14 amino acids. Germline CDR1 is SQVTM and CDR2 is ANQGSEA. The ends were cut back, 3 bases at V and 0 bases at J, with 9 bases in the middle. CDR3 amino acids: CSVERSGSYNEQFF. CDR3 coding DNA: TGCAGCGTTGAGCGGTCTGGCTCCTACAATGAGCAGTTCTTC.

This chain connects TRBV5-4 to TRBJ2-1, with 8 bases aligning to TRBD1. V lost 1 base to trimming and J lost 7 bases; unmatched junction nucleotides: 7. Per germline, CDR1 SGHNT and CDR2 YYREEE (reference sequence). The CDR3 spans 15 residues. The CDR3 DNA sequence: TGTGCCAGCAGCTTGTTACAGGGGGGAATTAATGAGCAGTTCTTC. Amino acids: CASSLLQGGINEQFF. Looking up the rest from reference TRBV5-4 and TRBJ2-1 gives the full variable domain: ETGVTQSPTHLIKTRGQQVTLRCSSQSGHNTVSWYQQALGQGPQFIFQYYREEENGRGNFPPRFSGLQFPNYSSELNVNALELDDSALYLCASSLLQGGINEQFFGPGTRLTVL.

A single count supports this clone. The chain recombines TRBV10-3 with TRBJ1-2, with 10 bases fitting TRBD1. J was trimmed by 9 bases and V by 0 bases; bases with no gene match: 4. CDR3 length: 14 amino acids. In germline, CDR1 is ENHRY, CDR2 SYGVKD. DNA of the CDR3: TGTGCCATCAGTGAGTCGAGGGACAGGGGTAGCTACACCTTC. Translation: CAISESRDRGSYTF.

The genes are TRBV18 and TRBJ2-7, with D perhaps TRBD2 (6 bases). The CDR3 runs to 16 residues. Between the trimmed V and J ends, which lost 3 bases and 2 bases, there was a span of 17 bases. CDR1 KGHSH and CDR2 LQKENI come from the germline V gene. CDR3 amino acids: CASSPPSLAGPYEQYF. The CDR3 DNA reads as TGTGCCAGCTCACCGCCCAGTCTTGCGGGACCCTACGAGCAGTACTTC.

The CDR3 coding sequence is TGTGCCAGCAGTCAAAGCAGGGTAAAGAACACTGAAGCTTTCTTT. Protein sequence: CASSQSRVKNTEAFF. The chain combines TRBV7-8 with TRBJ1-1; D possibly corresponds to TRBD1 (5 bases). The CDR3 runs to 15 residues. The V gene lost 6 bases and the J gene lost 1 base, with 15 bases spanning the gap. Germline-derived CDR1 and CDR2 are SGHVS and FQNEAQ.

The chain is built from TRBV30 and TRBJ2-1; D possibly corresponds to TRBD2 (5 bases). Trimming pared 2 bases from V and 8 bases from J, leaving 10 bases between. This CDR3 has 12 residues. Germline values: CDR1 GTSNPN, CDR2 SVGIG (reference sequence). The CDR3: CAWSPSLDEQFF. For the CDR3, the DNA is TGTGCCTGGAGTCCTAGCTTAGATGAGCAGTTCTTC.

The chain links TRBV18 to TRBJ2-7; the match to TRBD1 covers 9 bases. This CDR3 has 16 residues. J lost 6 bases, V lost 3 bases, and 12 bases had no gene match. Germline V gene sequence: CDR1 KGHSH, CDR2 LQKENI. The CDR3 DNA is TGTGCCAGCTCACCTGGACTTGGACAGGGGAGCAGCGAGCAGTACTTC. Translated: CASSPGLGQGSSEQYF.

The chain employs TRBV6-1 and TRBJ2-7; a weak D match, TRBD1 (6 bases). Between the trimmed V and J ends, which lost 5 bases and 6 bases, there was a span of 20 bases. Germline V gives CDR1 MNHNS, CDR2 SASEGT. This CDR3 is built from 15 residues. The CDR3 DNA follows: TGTGCCAGCAGTACCCTACAGGGTACCGAGGGCGAGCAGTACTTC. It specifies CASSTLQGTEGEQYF.

The J gene is TRBJ1-2, the V gene TRBV29-1; D gene uncertain. Germline CDR1 is SQVTM and CDR2 is ANQGSEA. V was pared by 7 bases and J by 4 bases, with 16 bases between. The CDR3 extends over 13 amino acids. CDR3 residues: CSAPDWRSYGYTF. The CDR3 DNA reads TGCAGCGCCCCAGATTGGCGGAGCTATGGCTACACCTTC.

This clone was detected only a few times. The chain is built from TRBV10-2 and TRBJ1-5; D is unclear. The germline V and J ends were trimmed by 1 base and 0 bases, with 4 bases remaining between them. The germline V gene encodes CDR1 WSHSY and CDR2 SAAADI. The CDR3 is made up of 14 amino acids. The CDR3 region is CASSEYGSNQPQHF. In DNA, the CDR3 is TGCGCCAGCAGTGAGTACGGTAGCAATCAGCCCCAGCATTTT.

The chain couples TRBV4-2 to TRBJ1-1; D may be TRBD1 (6 bases). CDR1 is LGHNA and CDR2 is YNFKEQ in the germline V gene. Trimming left V 4 bases short and J 2 bases short, with 14 bases between. The CDR3 sequence is 15 residues long. The CDR3 coding sequence is TGTGCCAGCAGCCCAGGGGCAGCTCTTAACACTGAAGCTTTCTTT. Translation: CASSPGAALNTEAFF.

Only one count was recorded for this clone. The J gene is TRBJ2-2, the V gene TRBV12-5; D is possibly TRBD1 (5 bases). The germline gives CDR1 LGHNT, CDR2 FRNRAP. V was cut by 6 bases and J by 3 bases, with 11 bases left in between. This CDR3 region has 14 residues. The CDR3 DNA reads as TGTGCTAGTGGAGGAGACAGTTACACCGGGGAGCTGTTTTTT. Residues: CASGGDSYTGELFF.

The CDR3 bases are TGTGCCAGCAGCCCCCCCCGGGGAGCAGGAGATGAGCAGTTCTTC. Translated, it gives CASSPPRGAGDEQFF. V gene TRBV2 combines with J gene TRBJ2-1, with D perhaps matching TRBD2 (5 bases). Trimming took off 6 bases at V and 8 bases at J, with 20 bases between the two ends. This CDR3 has 15 residues. Germline values: CDR1 SNHLY, CDR2 FYNNEI.

The CDR3 here is CASGRDYPSYEQYF. The CDR3 region has the DNA TGTGCCAGCGGACGGGACTATCCCTCCTACGAGCAGTACTTC. The chain joins TRBV5-5 to TRBJ2-7, with 7 bases matching TRBD2. Per the germline V gene, CDR1 is SGHKS and CDR2 is YYEKEE (reference sequence). The CDR3 consists of 14 residues. Losses at the gene ends were 7 bases for V and 0 bases for J; bases not matched to a gene: 7.

This rearrangement joins TRBV7-9 to TRBJ2-3; 7 nucleotides match TRBD2. Per germline, CDR1 SEHNR and CDR2 FQNEAQ (reference sequence). The length of the CDR3 is 14 residues. V lost 5 bases to trimming and J lost 5 bases; unmatched junction nucleotides: 7. The CDR3 sequence: CASSKASGEDTQYF. The CDR3 DNA is TGTGCCAGCAGCAAGGCTAGCGGTGAAGATACGCAGTATTTT.

The chain recombines TRBV6-1 with TRBJ1-4, with 9 positions matching TRBD1. V trimming: 1 base; J trimming: 6 bases; junction bases outside the gene matches: 3. Germline CDR1 and CDR2: MNHNS and SASEGT. The CDR3 sequence is 15 residues long. This chain's CDR3 is CASSEGGDRDEKLFF. The CDR3 bases are TGTGCCAGCAGTGAAGGGGGGGACAGGGATGAAAAACTGTTTTTT.

This clone has a single count. The V call is TRBV19, the J call TRBJ1-5; 7 bases line up with TRBD1. CDR3 length: 15 residues. Germline lookup yields CDR1 LNHDA and CDR2 SQIVND (reference sequence). V was clipped by 6 bases and J by 3 bases; unmatched bases: 8. CDR3 amino acids: CASSPGGGYNQPQHF. The CDR3 bases are TGTGCCAGTAGCCCTGGAGGGGGCTACAATCAGCCCCAGCATTTT.

V gene TRBV9 combines with J gene TRBJ2-6; TRBD2 might be the D (5 bases). Trimming pared 3 bases from V and 4 bases from J, leaving 11 bases between. The germline gives CDR1 SGDLS, CDR2 YYNGEE. CDR3 size: 15 residues. The CDR3 region is CASSDGGWGANVLTF. For the CDR3, the DNA is TGTGCCAGCAGCGACGGCGGGTGGGGGGCCAACGTCCTGACTTTC. Looking up the rest from reference TRBV9 and TRBJ2-6 gives the full variable domain: DSGVTQTPKHLITATGQRVTLRCSPRSGDLSVYWYQQSLDQGLQFLIQYYNGEERAKGNILERFSAQQFPDLHSELNLSSLELGDSALYFCASSDGGWGANVLTFGAGSRLTVL.